These 22 T cell receptor beta chains share one sample of origin, sequenced in a study of T cell responses to AZD1222 COVID-19 vaccine. The method was immunoSEQ multiplex PCR; TCRdb's version includes in-frame clones alone and lacks a portion of them. This table has 180,000 or so clones, about 91% appearing once. The sample consisted of peripheral blood, taken on day 0 of AZD1222 vaccination. Receptor source: an adult in good health.

This clone appeared once. The gene calls are TRBV29-1 and TRBJ2-3; D unresolved. Trimming pared 3 bases from V and 0 bases from J, leaving 13 bases between. CDR3 size: 15 residues. The germline CDR1 and CDR2 sequences are SQVTM and ANQGSEA. Written as DNA, the CDR3 is TGCAGCGTTGAGTACTCAGCCTCTAGCACAGATACGCAGTATTTT. This translates into CSVEYSASSTDTQYF.

The chain is built from TRBV20-1 and TRBJ2-2, with D perhaps TRBD1 (6 bases). This CDR3 is built from 14 residues. The germline V and J ends were trimmed by 3 bases and 4 bases, with 12 bases remaining between them. Germline CDR1 reads DFQATT; CDR2 reads SNEGSKA (reference sequence). CDR3 coding DNA: TGCAGTGCTAGTAACAGGGAAGGCACCGGGGAGCTGTTTTTT. Its translation: CSASNREGTGELFF.

The J gene is TRBJ2-1, the V gene TRBV5-4; the match to TRBD1 covers 11 bases. The CDR3 loop spans 14 amino acids. V was pared by 9 bases and J by 4 bases, with 6 bases of the junction left unmatched. Looked up from germline, CDR1 is SGHNT and CDR2 is YYREEE (reference sequence). The CDR3 DNA sequence: TGTGCCACTGCCCGGGACAGGGGGTACAATGAGCAGTTCTTC. Translating it yields CATARDRGYNEQFF. Together with reference TRBV5-4 and TRBJ2-1, the CDR3 gives the full variable domain: ETGVTQSPTHLIKTRGQQVTLRCSSQSGHNTVSWYQQALGQGPQFIFQYYREEENGRGNFPPRFSGLQFPNYSSELNVNALELDDSALYLCATARDRGYNEQFFGPGTRLTVL.

The gene calls are TRBV27 and TRBJ1-5; 7 nucleotides agree with TRBD1. V lost 5 bases, J lost 3 bases, and 13 bases stayed unmatched. Germline assignment: CDR1 MNHEY and CDR2 SMNVEV (reference sequence). The CDR3 has 17 residues. This CDR3 reads CASSPQQGSWNNQPQHF. Here the CDR3 DNA reads TGTGCCAGCAGTCCACAACAGGGGAGCTGGAACAATCAGCCCCAGCATTTT.

This clone was observed a single time. The sample holds other DNA sequences that translate to the same CDR3. The rearrangement links TRBV18 to TRBJ1-5; no clear D. Trimming took 2 bases from V and 2 from J, leaving 4 bases between them. This CDR3 comprises 13 residues. Germline V gives CDR1 KGHSH, CDR2 LQKENI. This CDR3 is CASSPGGNQPQHF. The CDR3, as DNA: TGTGCCAGCTCACCAGGGGGCAATCAGCCCCAGCATTTT.

As concerns this clone: A read error may produce the germline difference seen at one junction end. This CDR3 is CASTLPHLGQLNQPQHF. DNA of the CDR3: TGCGCCAGCACCTTGCCCCACCTGGGACAGCTGAATCAGCCCCAGCATTTT. The chain joins TRBV5-1 to TRBJ1-5, with 7 bases identical to TRBD1. Germline V gives CDR1 SGHRS, CDR2 YFSETQ. The CDR3 contains 17 residues.

The chain combines TRBV5-4 with TRBJ1-1; tentative D call: TRBD1 (5 bases). The CDR3 has 13 amino acids. The V gene's germline CDR1 is SGHNT and CDR2 YYREEE (reference sequence). V lost 0 bases, J lost 6 bases, and 9 bases lay in between. CDR3 DNA: TGTGCCAGCAGCTTGGCCGGGACCCCTGAAGCTTTCTTT. This codes for CASSLAGTPEAFF.

The chain couples TRBV9 to TRBJ1-6; 9 nucleotides match TRBD1. The germline gives CDR1 SGDLS, CDR2 YYNGEE. V was clipped by 6 bases and J by 7 bases; unmatched bases: 8. This CDR3 spans 15 amino acids. The CDR3 bases are TGTGCCAGCACCCGCCGGACAGGGGACAATTCACCCCTCCACTTT. Its translation: CASTRRTGDNSPLHF.

The chain carries TRBV18 and TRBJ2-7; TRBD1 aligns across 8 bases. Germline CDR1 KGHSH, CDR2 LQKENI. Unmatched junction bases numbered 4, after V lost 6 bases and J lost 3 bases. The CDR3 length is 13 residues. The CDR3, as DNA: TGTGCCAGCTCGCCGGGACAGGACTACGAGCAGTACTTC. Translation: CASSPGQDYEQYF.

The chain joins TRBV19 to TRBJ1-6; 7 nucleotides match TRBD1. Trimming removed 5 bases from V and 9 bases from J; junction bases left unmatched: 7. The germline V gene has CDR1 LNHDA and CDR2 SQIVND (reference sequence). This CDR3 spans 14 amino acids. CDR3 loop: CASSPRQGGSPLHF. The CDR3 nucleotides are TGTGCCAGTAGTCCAAGACAGGGAGGTTCACCCCTCCACTTT.

This chain links TRBV28 with TRBJ2-7; no firm D call. V shed 2 bases and J shed 6 bases, with 14 bases lying between them. The CDR3 runs to 14 residues. The V gene's germline CDR1 is MDHEN and CDR2 SYDVKM. The CDR3 coding sequence is TGTGCCAGCAGTTTAGTTGATGGCTTCTTCGAGCAGTACTTC. It codes for CASSLVDGFFEQYF. Using reference TRBV28 and TRBJ2-7 for the parts outside the CDR3, the full variable domain is DVKVTQSSRYLVKRTGEKVFLECVQDMDHENMFWYRQDPGLGLRLIYFSYDVKMKEKGDIPEGYSVSREKKERFSLILESASTNQTSMYLCASSLVDGFFEQYFGPGTRLTVT.

The rearrangement uses TRBV30 and TRBJ1-2, with D possibly matching TRBD1 (5 bases). V was pared by 3 bases and J by 8 bases, with 16 bases between. The CDR3 has 13 residues. The V gene's germline CDR1 is GTSNPN and CDR2 SVGIG (reference sequence). The CDR3 is CAWSAPGGVGYTF. CDR3 nucleotide sequence: TGTGCCTGGAGCGCTCCTGGGGGGGTGGGCTACACCTTC. The full variable domain, in which reference TRBV30 and TRBJ1-2 provide the parts outside the CDR3, is SQTIHQWPATLVQPVGSPLSLECTVEGTSNPNLYWYRQAAGRGLQLLFYSVGIGQISSEVPQNLSASRPQDRQFILSSKKLLLSDSGFYLCAWSAPGGVGYTFGSGTRLTVV.

V and J are TRBV18 and TRBJ2-7; 8 bases line up with TRBD1. The CDR3 spans 14 residues. CDR1 and CDR2 from the germline V gene are KGHSH and LQKENI. Unmatched junction bases numbered 5, after V lost 3 bases and J lost 4 bases. The chain's CDR3 is CASSPGTGAYEQYF. The CDR3 nucleotides read TGTGCCAGCTCACCCGGGACAGGAGCTTACGAGCAGTACTTC.

CDR3 nucleotides: TGTGCCAGCAGTTTACCAGGTTGGGACATTCAGTACTTC. Its protein is CASSLPGWDIQYF. The genes are TRBV28 and TRBJ2-4; D not resolved. V was clipped by 2 bases and J by 8 bases, with 10 bases between them. The CDR3 is made up of 13 amino acids. CDR1 and CDR2 from the germline V gene are MDHEN and SYDVKM.

The table lists this clone with a few counts. The chain links TRBV6-1 to TRBJ2-3; D is ambiguous. CDR1 MNHNS and CDR2 SASEGT come from the germline V gene. Trimming removed 1 base at V and 4 bases at J, with 3 bases between. This CDR3 is 12 amino acids long. CDR3 protein: CASSEEADTQYF. The CDR3 DNA is TGTGCCAGCAGTGAAGAGGCAGATACGCAGTATTTT.

Only one count was recorded for this clone. The chain links TRBV4-1 to TRBJ1-1, with D hard to call. The V gene's germline CDR1 is MGHRA and CDR2 YSYEKL. The CDR3 spans 14 residues. V lost 1 base and J lost 7, with 13 bases in between. CDR3 residues: CASSQGEGYLEAFF. The CDR3 nucleotides are TGCGCCAGCAGCCAAGGGGAAGGGTATCTTGAAGCTTTCTTT.

This chain uses TRBV29-1 with TRBJ2-3; no clear D. With 8 bases removed from V and 1 base from J, the gap between germline ends came to 10 bases. Germline values: CDR1 SQVTM, CDR2 ANQGSEA. This CDR3 comprises 12 residues. CDR3 sequence reads: CSPRIGTDTQYF. DNA for the CDR3: TGCAGCCCCCGGATCGGCACAGATACGCAGTATTTT.

The chain joins TRBV12-3 or TRBV12-4 to TRBJ1-5; the D is unclear. Trimming left V 1 base short and J 4 bases short, with 5 bases between. This CDR3 is 13 amino acids long. CDR3 coding DNA: TGTGCCAGCAGTTTAGGGGCAAATCAGCCCCAGCATTTT. Its protein is CASSLGANQPQHF.

This chain links TRBV12-3 or TRBV12-4 with TRBJ2-4; D is perhaps TRBD2 (6 bases). V shed 8 bases and J shed 5 bases, with 10 bases lying between them. The CDR3 is 12 amino acids. The CDR3 DNA follows: TGTGCCAGCCGGAGGGAGGAAAACATTCAGTACTTC. Residues: CASRREENIQYF.

This sequence joins TRBV7-2 and TRBJ2-2, with a tentative D call TRBD1 (6 bases). Per the germline V gene, CDR1 is SGHTA and CDR2 is FQGNSA. The CDR3 spans 17 residues. With 5 bases removed from V and 7 bases from J, the gap between germline ends came to 23 bases. CDR3 protein: CASSPKNNRQGGGELFF. The CDR3 bases are TGTGCCAGCAGCCCTAAAAATAACAGGCAAGGGGGCGGGGAGCTGTTTTTT. Looking up the rest from reference TRBV7-2 and TRBJ2-2 gives the full variable domain: GAGVSQSPSNKVTEKGKDVELRCDPISGHTALYWYRQSLGQGLEFLIYFQGNSAPDKSGLPSDRFSAERTGGSVSTLTIQRTQQEDSAVYLCASSPKNNRQGGGELFFGEGSRLTVL.

The gene calls are TRBV6-5 and TRBJ2-1; perhaps TRBD2 as D (5 bases). The V gene lost 2 bases and the J gene lost 5 bases, with 13 bases spanning the gap. Germline loops: CDR1 MNHEY, CDR2 SVGAGI. The CDR3 covers 15 residues. In nucleotides, the CDR3 is TGTGCCAGCAGTTACAGGCTAGCACTCCACAATGAGCAGTTCTTC. This encodes CASSYRLALHNEQFF.

This chain connects TRBV7-9 to TRBJ2-7; no clear D. CDR1 SEHNR and CDR2 FQNEAQ come from the germline V gene (reference sequence). The V gene lost 0 bases and the J gene lost 0 bases, with 9 bases spanning the gap. The CDR3 spans 15 residues. CDR3 sequence reads: CASSLASGASYEQYF. DNA of the CDR3: TGTGCCAGCAGCTTAGCAAGTGGCGCCTCCTACGAGCAGTACTTC.